This T cell receptor (beta chain) was observed in a study of blood T cell repertoires in COVID-19. CDR3 length: 15 residues. Per germline, CDR1 WNHNN and CDR2 SYGVQD (reference sequence). V shed 6 bases and J 4 bases; nucleotides not matched to a gene: 9. The protocol was immunoSEQ multiplex PCR, while the TCRdb copy is restricted to in-frame clones and leaves out a portion. The repertoire holds a few hundred thousand clones, with over 85% as singletons. The chain carries TRBV10-1 and TRBJ1-5; the match to TRBD1 covers 7 bases. Sequencing was performed on peripheral blood. This TCR derives from a man aged 18-30 years with COVID-19, enrolled during active disease. The CDR3 region is CASRLKDRENQPQHF. The CDR3 DNA reads TGCGCCAGCAGACTCAAAGACAGGGAAAATCAGCCCCAGCATTTT.